The 30 T cell receptor beta chains presented below share a single source sample, sequenced in a study of cytomegalovirus exposure and HLA in healthy donors. The protocol was immunoSEQ multiplex PCR, while the TCRdb copy is restricted to in-frame clones and leaves out a portion. The sample has about 190,000 clones; roughly 82% are singletons. The sequenced sample consisted of PBMCs. Receptors were obtained from a young woman in good health and CMV-seronegative.

This rearrangement joins TRBV20-1 to TRBJ1-1, with D possibly matching TRBD1 (5 bases). This CDR3 region has 11 residues. CDR1 is DFQATT, CDR2 SNEGSKA, per germline (reference sequence). V lost 5 bases, J lost 4 bases, and 8 bases lay in between. The CDR3 DNA reads TGCAGTGCTCGACAGAGCACTGAAGCTTTCTTT. Amino acid sequence: CSARQSTEAFF.

The rearrangement links TRBV6-5 to TRBJ1-2, with TRBD1 matching 9 bases. CDR1 is MNHEY, CDR2 SVGAGI, per germline. The CDR3 length is 15 residues. V lost 7 bases and J lost 7; bases outside the gene matches: 13. CDR3 DNA: TGTGCCAGCATTCAACGTAGGACAGGGGTCTCTGGCTACACCTTC. It translates to CASIQRRTGVSGYTF.

Written as DNA, the CDR3 is TGCGCCAGCAGCTTGGCAAAGGGGGAGATCATATACAATGAGCAGTTCTTC. Translating it yields CASSLAKGEIIYNEQFF. The rearrangement uses TRBV5-1 and TRBJ2-1, with D perhaps TRBD1 (6 bases). Germline CDR1 and CDR2: SGHRS and YFSETQ. The ends were cut back, 0 bases at V and 4 bases at J, with 17 bases in the middle. The length of the CDR3 is 17 residues.

The chain carries TRBV5-6 and TRBJ2-3; 7 bases are a match to TRBD1. The CDR3 length is 16 residues. The germline V gene encodes CDR1 SGHDT and CDR2 YYEEEE. Trimming took 2 bases from V and 4 from J; bases not matched to a gene: 10. As DNA, the CDR3 is TGTGCCAGCAGCTTCCCCCGACAGGGAGTCGCAGATACGCAGTATTTT. Translating gives CASSFPRQGVADTQYF.

This clone has only a few counts. CDR3: CASSAGSSNYGYTF. In nucleotides, the CDR3 is TGTGCCAGCAGCGCGGGATCGAGCAACTATGGCTACACCTTC. The chain has TRBV11-1 and TRBJ1-2; D is unresolved. The germline V and J ends were trimmed by 5 bases and 2 bases, with 12 bases remaining between them. Germline CDR1 and CDR2: SGHAT and FQDESV (reference sequence). The CDR3 totals 14 residues.

The rearrangement joins TRBV5-6 to TRBJ2-2, with a possible D match to TRBD2 (7 bases). The germline CDR1 and CDR2 sequences are SGHDT and YYEEEE. The CDR3 has 18 residues. Trimming stripped 0 bases from V and 0 bases from J, with 15 bases between. The CDR3 loop is CASSLAGGGGTNTGELFF. The CDR3 DNA reads TGTGCCAGCAGCTTGGCCGGAGGCGGGGGCACGAACACCGGGGAGCTGTTTTTT.

The V and J genes are TRBV27 and TRBJ2-6; 10 nucleotides agree with TRBD1. Trimming removed 4 bases from V and 2 bases from J; junction bases left unmatched: 5. The CDR3 is 17 amino acids. Germline V gives CDR1 MNHEY, CDR2 SMNVEV (reference sequence). In DNA, the CDR3 is TGTGCCAGCAGTTACGACAGGGGGCCGGCTGGGGCCAACGTCCTGACTTTC. Its protein is CASSYDRGPAGANVLTF. Full variable domain (rest looked up from reference TRBV27 and TRBJ2-6): EAQVTQNPRYLITVTGKKLTVTCSQNMNHEYMSWYRQDPGLGLRQIYYSMNVEVTDKGDVPEGYKVSRKEKRNFPLILESPSPNQTSLYFCASSYDRGPAGANVLTFGAGSRLTVL.

V and J are TRBV27 and TRBJ2-1, with D possibly matching TRBD2 (6 bases). CDR1 MNHEY and CDR2 SMNVEV come from the germline V gene (reference sequence). The CDR3 has 15 amino acids. Trimming left V 4 bases short and J 4 bases short, with 14 bases between. CDR3 protein: CASSYDGREYNEQFF. For the CDR3, the DNA is TGTGCCAGCAGTTATGACGGCCGGGAGTACAATGAGCAGTTCTTC.

The V call is TRBV5-1, the J call TRBJ1-2; TRBD1 matches 8 bases. Germline CDR1 SGHRS, CDR2 YFSETQ. There are 14 residues in the CDR3. V gave up 5 bases and J gave up 2 bases; unmatched junction bases: 5. The CDR3 loop is CASRTAGGNYGYTF. The CDR3 coding sequence is TGCGCCAGCAGGACGGCAGGGGGCAACTATGGCTACACCTTC.

The V and J genes are TRBV27 and TRBJ2-7, with D perhaps matching TRBD2 (5 bases). V was cut by 3 bases and J by 3 bases, with 9 bases left in between. The V gene's germline CDR1 is MNHEY and CDR2 SMNVEV (reference sequence). The CDR3 totals 13 residues. CDR3 loop: CASSFSGGYEQYF. The CDR3 bases are TGTGCCAGCAGTTTTAGTGGAGGCTACGAGCAGTACTTC.

The gene calls are TRBV5-4 and TRBJ2-5; a possible D gene is TRBD1 (6 bases). The CDR3 has 16 residues. Trimming left V 4 bases short and J 3 bases short, with 19 bases between. Germline loops: CDR1 SGHNT, CDR2 YYREEE (reference sequence). CDR3 sequence reads: CASSQRDTVGKETQYF. The DNA for the CDR3 is TGTGCCAGCAGCCAGAGGGACACCGTGGGGAAAGAGACCCAGTACTTC.

A note on this clone: The same CDR3 arises from other DNA sequences in this sample as well. This chain joins TRBV6-4 and TRBJ2-1; 12 bases line up with TRBD2. This CDR3 region has 15 residues. The germline V gene encodes CDR1 MRHNA and CDR2 SNTAGT. The V gene end was trimmed by 5 bases and the J gene end by 4 bases; junction bases not matched to a gene: 3. The CDR3 nucleotides are TGTGCCAGCAGTTCTGGACTAGCGGGGTACAATGAGCAGTTCTTC. Its protein product is CASSSGLAGYNEQFF.

The CDR3 DNA reads as TGCAGCTATTCCGGGACTAGCGGGAGGGCTCTTCGGGAGCAGTACTTC. It translates to CSYSGTSGRALREQYF. The chain carries TRBV29-1 and TRBJ2-7; 16 nucleotides line up with TRBD2. Trimming took 8 bases from V and 7 from J; bases not matched to a gene: 14. In germline, CDR1 is SQVTM, CDR2 ANQGSEA. The CDR3 extends over 16 amino acids.

This clone appeared once. J is TRBJ2-3 and V is TRBV6-5; 7 nucleotides line up with TRBD2. CDR3 size: 15 residues. V dropped 4 bases and J dropped 4; count of bases not matched to a gene: 8. The germline CDR1 and CDR2 sequences are MNHEY and SVGAGI. The CDR3 reads CASSLRGGGADTQYF. In DNA, the CDR3 is TGTGCCAGCAGTTTACGCGGGGGAGGAGCAGATACGCAGTATTTT.

This clone appeared a few times. The chain links TRBV4-2 to TRBJ1-3; TRBD1 matches at 7 bases. CDR1 and CDR2 from the germline V gene are LGHNA and YNFKEQ. J gave up 9 bases and V 1 base, and 3 bases lay outside the gene matches. The CDR3 contains 13 residues. CDR3 protein: CASSQGQGGTIYF. The CDR3 bases are TGTGCCAGCAGCCAAGGACAGGGCGGCACCATATATTTT.

The rearrangement uses TRBV10-3 and TRBJ2-5; TRBD1 is a possible D gene (6 bases). V lost 4 bases to trimming and J lost 1 base, with 13 bases between them. CDR3 size: 15 residues. Germline V gives CDR1 ENHRY, CDR2 SYGVKD. The CDR3 spells CAISGSGVGQETQYF. The CDR3 coding sequence is TGTGCCATCAGTGGGTCAGGGGTGGGCCAAGAGACCCAGTACTTC.

In its sample, this clone was seen many times. The CDR3 protein is CASSRIMQGNYGYTF. The DNA for the CDR3 is TGTGCCAGCAGTCGAATAATGCAGGGGAACTATGGCTACACCTTC. The gene calls are TRBV5-4 and TRBJ1-2, with D possibly being TRBD1 (6 bases). CDR1 is SGHNT and CDR2 is YYREEE in the germline V gene (reference sequence). This CDR3 is 15 amino acids long. Trimming cost V 5 bases and J 2 bases, with 16 bases left between them.

This clone was found a few times. Other DNA sequences within the sample encode an identical CDR3. The chain combines TRBV6-4 with TRBJ2-1; 10 nucleotides agree with TRBD2. Germline lookup yields CDR1 MRHNA and CDR2 SNTAGT. V lost 3 bases to trimming and J lost 2 bases; unmatched junction nucleotides: 1. The CDR3 consists of 15 residues. CDR3 protein: CASSELAGTYNEQFF. The CDR3 bases are TGTGCCAGCAGTGAACTAGCGGGAACCTACAATGAGCAGTTCTTC.

The chain links TRBV2 to TRBJ1-1, with unresolved D. Germline CDR1 reads SNHLY; CDR2 reads FYNNEI. The length of the CDR3 is 14 residues. V was shortened by 5 bases and J by 1 base, with 11 bases between the two germline ends. CDR3 in DNA: TGTGCCAGCAGTTTCCAGGCCCAGAACACTGAAGCTTTCTTT. Its translation is CASSFQAQNTEAFF.

The chain is built from TRBV6-6 and TRBJ2-4; 11 bases map to TRBD1. The germline V gene has CDR1 MNHNY and CDR2 SVGAGI (reference sequence). Germline trimming cut 2 bases from V and 5 bases from J; bases unmatched to any gene: 2. CDR3 length: 15 residues. DNA of the CDR3: TGTGCCAGCAGTTACCCGGGACAGGGGGAAAACATTCAGTACTTC. This translates into CASSYPGQGENIQYF.

This chain joins TRBV27 and TRBJ1-2; D uncertain. This CDR3 region has 15 residues. CDR1 and CDR2 from the germline V gene are MNHEY and SMNVEV (reference sequence). Between the trimmed V and J ends, which lost 2 bases and 0 bases, there was a span of 10 bases. CDR3 sequence reads: CASSLSGGANYGYTF. CDR3 sequence (DNA): TGTGCCAGCAGTTTAAGCGGAGGAGCTAACTATGGCTACACCTTC.

The chain links TRBV7-9 to TRBJ2-7; 9 bases are shared with TRBD2. This CDR3 has 15 amino acids. Trimming cost V 6 bases and J 5 bases; bases outside gene matches: 11. Germline lookup yields CDR1 SEHNR and CDR2 FQNEAQ (reference sequence). CDR3 sequence (DNA): TGTGCCAGCAGACCGACTAGCGGAGGCAAGAACGAGCAGTACTTC. Encoded protein: CASRPTSGGKNEQYF.

The chain carries TRBV18 and TRBJ2-7; 8 positions agree with TRBD1. The V segment lost 3 bases and the J segment 4 bases; nucleotides outside the gene matches: 5. The CDR3 has 14 residues. Germline lookup yields CDR1 KGHSH and CDR2 LQKENI. The CDR3 region is CASSPSGGEYEQYF. The CDR3 DNA reads as TGTGCCAGCTCACCGTCAGGGGGCGAGTACGAGCAGTACTTC.

The J gene is TRBJ2-1, the V gene TRBV9; 8 bases map to TRBD1. Losses at the gene ends were 0 bases for V and 4 bases for J; bases not matched to a gene: 3. This CDR3 is 15 amino acids long. Germline loops: CDR1 SGDLS, CDR2 YYNGEE. DNA for the CDR3: TGTGCCAGCAGCGTAGAAGGGACAGGTTACAATGAGCAGTTCTTC. Translating gives CASSVEGTGYNEQFF.

The CDR3 loop reads CASRLQGTGYTF. The CDR3 nucleotides are TGTGCCAGCAGGTTACAGGGTACGGGCTACACCTTC. The chain uses TRBV2 and TRBJ1-2, with D perhaps TRBD1 (6 bases). This CDR3 has 12 residues. The germline V gene encodes CDR1 SNHLY and CDR2 FYNNEI. The germline V and J ends were trimmed by 6 bases and 8 bases, with 13 bases remaining between them.

V and J are TRBV15 and TRBJ1-5, with D tentatively TRBD1 (6 bases). Trimming shortened V by 1 base and J by 1 base, and 11 bases separated the two germline ends. CDR3 length equals 16 residues. Germline CDR1 reads LNHNV; CDR2 reads YYDKDF (reference sequence). The CDR3 DNA sequence: TGTGCCACCAGCAGAGGTCAAGGGGGAAGCAATCAGCCCCAGCATTTT. Its translation is CATSRGQGGSNQPQHF.

A single count supports this clone. The rearrangement joins TRBV18 to TRBJ2-3; 9 positions match TRBD1. The CDR3 is 16 amino acids. V gave up 1 base and J gave up 6 bases; unmatched junction bases: 8. Germline assignment: CDR1 KGHSH and CDR2 LQKENI. The CDR3 DNA follows: TGTGCCAGCTCACCACGTACAGGGGGCCCGGGGGATACGCAGTATTTT. Amino acids: CASSPRTGGPGDTQYF.

The genes are TRBV5-1 and TRBJ2-3, with D maybe TRBD1 (6 bases). The germline gives CDR1 SGHRS, CDR2 YFSETQ. Between the trimmed V and J ends, which lost 4 bases and 3 bases, there was a span of 9 bases. The CDR3 is made up of 13 amino acids. CDR3 in DNA: TGCGCCAGCAGCGCCGGACAGACAGATACGCAGTATTTT. It specifies CASSAGQTDTQYF.

The gene calls are TRBV10-1 and TRBJ2-1; 7 nucleotides agree with TRBD2. V shed 3 bases and J 0 bases; nucleotides not matched to a gene: 5. The CDR3 contains 16 residues. Germline-derived CDR1 and CDR2 are WNHNN and SYGVQD (reference sequence). CDR3 amino acids: CASSDLAEGSYNEQFF. Here the CDR3 DNA reads TGCGCCAGCAGTGATCTAGCGGAGGGCTCCTACAATGAGCAGTTCTTC.

This clone was counted only a few times. The chain employs TRBV10-2 and TRBJ2-7; no clear D gene. Germline V CDR1 and CDR2: WSHSY, SAAADI. CDR3 length equals 13 residues. Trimming cost V 6 bases and J 2 bases, with 11 bases left between them. CDR3 in amino acids: CASREIEAYEQYF. The DNA for the CDR3 is TGCGCCAGCAGGGAAATCGAGGCCTACGAGCAGTACTTC.